The T cell receptor (beta chain) described here comes from a study of blood T cell repertoires in COVID-19. Whole-study context: Whether acute or convalescent, the COVID-19 samples came from the United States, Italy and Spain. PBMCs, B-cell-depleted T cells, or T cells were the source of the cDNA or gDNA that made up the material.

Study processing details: Amplifying reference gene primers gave estimates of nucleated cell counts. Profiled with immunoSEQ multiplex PCR; TCRdb holds only in-frame clones, not every one. V, J and clone size are taken as reported in that table, and D and trimming were inferred from the DNA itself. The sample consists of about 60,000 clones, more than 75% of them appearing once. V lost 0 bases and J lost 7, with 6 bases in between. Per the germline V gene, CDR1 is KGHSY and CDR2 is FQNENV. The CDR3 is 12 amino acids. The sample consisted of peripheral blood. The source is an elderly man with acute or convalescent COVID-19. J is TRBJ2-5 and V is TRBV16; TRBD2 might be the D (5 bases). CDR3 amino acids: CASSQSEGTQYF. The CDR3 DNA sequence: TGTGCCAGCAGCCAATCTGAGGGGACCCAGTACTTC.